These 6 T cell receptor beta chains came from one sample sequenced in a study of spatial heterogeneity in lung cancer. TCRdb reprocessed the 5' RACE reads with MiXCR, giving one entry per CDR3 protein. The sample has over 75,000 distinct CDR3 sequences; 15% to 20% are singletons. Specified time point: sample taken at primary tumor resection. Whole RNA was taken from tumor, nontumor lung or frozen PBMC; it was then sequenced unsorted. Sequenced material: PBMCs, taken at surgery. These receptors were obtained from a male donor with early-stage non-small cell lung cancer.

The gene calls are TRBV7-3 and TRBJ2-5; the D call may be TRBD1 or TRBD2 (6 bases each). Germline CDR1 and CDR2: SGHTA and FQGTGA. CDR3 length: 13 residues. The ends were cut back, 4 bases at V and 12 bases at J, with 18 bases in the middle. In DNA form, the CDR3 reads TGTGCCAGCAGCTCCGGAGAGGGGGGACGGAAGTACTTC. Its protein product is CASSSGEGGRKYF. The variable domain in full, with the rest retrieved from reference TRBV7-3 and TRBJ2-5, is GAGVSQTPSNKVTEKGKYVELRCDPISGHTALYWYRQSLGQGPEFLIYFQGTGAADDSGLPNDRFFAVRPEGSVSTLKIQRTERGDSAVYLCASSSGEGGRKYFGPGTRLLVL.

The chain is built from TRBV9 and TRBJ2-3; possible D gene TRBD2, 5 bases. V was clipped by 2 bases and J by 2 bases, with 9 bases between them. The length of the CDR3 is 14 residues. CDR1 and CDR2 from the germline V gene are SGDLS and YYNGEE. Here the CDR3 reads CASSVGVLTDTQYF. DNA for the CDR3: TGTGCCAGCAGCGTCGGGGTCCTCACAGATACGCAGTATTTT.

The chain recombines TRBV2 with TRBJ2-2; D might be TRBD1 (6 bases). The V gene lost 7 bases and the J gene lost 7 bases, with 13 bases spanning the gap. The CDR3 consists of 13 residues. CDR1 and CDR2 from the germline V gene are SNHLY and FYNNEI. CDR3 sequence (DNA): TGTGCCAGCACTGTAGGGGGTTTCGGGGAGCTGTTTTTT. Translation gives CASTVGGFGELFF.

The table lists this clonotype with a few counts. This rearrangement joins TRBV4-3 to TRBJ2-7; D may be TRBD1 (5 bases). CDR3 size: 14 residues. Germline V gene lookup returns CDR1 LGHNA and CDR2 YSLEER. Deletions cut 0 bases from V and 6 bases from J, with 12 bases between. The CDR3, as DNA: TGCGCCAGCAGCCAAGATAACAGGATGAGCGAGCAGTACTTC. Amino acid sequence: CASSQDNRMSEQYF.

The genes are TRBV7-9 and TRBJ1-2, with 8 bases lining up with TRBD1. Germline V gene sequence: CDR1 SEHNR, CDR2 FQNEAQ (reference sequence). V shed 5 bases, J shed 4 bases, and the junction held 9 bases outside the gene matches. The CDR3 has 15 amino acids. CDR3 amino acids: CASSHPDRGGYGYTF. In nucleotides, the CDR3 is TGTGCCAGCAGCCATCCCGACAGGGGAGGCTATGGCTACACCTTC.

This clonotype was observed a handful of times. The gene calls are TRBV9 and TRBJ1-1; no clear D. The CDR3 is made up of 16 amino acids. CDR1 is SGDLS, CDR2 YYNGEE, per germline. Trimming removed 4 bases at V and 1 base at J, with 17 bases between. The CDR3: CASSSQTARPNTEAFF. The CDR3 region has the DNA TGTGCCAGCAGCTCTCAAACGGCCCGGCCGAACACTGAAGCTTTCTTT.